Listed here are 8 T cell receptor beta chains from one sample, sequenced in a study of CD8 T cells in Susac syndrome. The RNA input was about 0.5 to 1 ug, and it was reverse transcribed with random hexamers. TCRdb analysed the immunoSEQ multiplex PCR reads with MiXCR anew, one entry per CDR3 protein. This sample carries about 180,000 distinct CDR3 sequences, around 95% of them seen once, and the ten largest clones take roughly 0.095%. Sequencing was done on a sample of CD4+ T cells from PBMCs. Source of these receptors: a human donor with multiple sclerosis.

This clonotype was recorded only once. The CDR3 sequence: CASSPVGSGRYEQYF. In nucleotides, the CDR3 is TGTGCCAGCAGCCCAGTGGGGAGCGGGAGATACGAGCAGTACTTC. The chain uses TRBV3-1 and TRBJ2-7, with 8 bases matching TRBD2. Germline V CDR1 and CDR2: LGHDT, YNNKEL (reference sequence). After removal of 4 bases from V and 4 bases from J, the junction contained 9 bases not matched to a gene. The CDR3 has 15 residues.

The rearrangement links TRBV5-1 to TRBJ2-2; no definite D call. V was trimmed by 2 bases and J by 4 bases, leaving 9 bases between them. CDR3 length: 14 amino acids. Germline-derived CDR1 and CDR2 are SGHRS and YFSETQ. CDR3 DNA sequence: TGCGCCAGCAGCTTAGAAGCGAGCACCGGGGAGCTGTTTTTT. Translated: CASSLEASTGELFF.

The rearrangement links TRBV6-6 to TRBJ2-3, with 9 bases fitting TRBD2. V was clipped by 2 bases and J by 4 bases; unmatched bases: 7. The CDR3 spans 16 residues. The germline gives CDR1 MNHNY, CDR2 SVGAGI (reference sequence). The CDR3 bases are TGTGCCAGCAGTTACGGATCGCGGGGGGGTGCAGATACGCAGTATTTT. Its protein product is CASSYGSRGGADTQYF.

The rearrangement uses TRBV18 and TRBJ2-3; TRBD1 agrees at 8 bases. The CDR3 covers 18 residues. V was pared by 2 bases and J by 5 bases, with 15 bases of the junction left unmatched. Germline CDR1 is KGHSH and CDR2 is LQKENI. As DNA, the CDR3 is TGTGCCAGCTCACCATCTAAGCCTCGACAGGGGTTGGTAGATACGCAGTATTTT. Translation: CASSPSKPRQGLVDTQYF.

The J gene is TRBJ1-5, the V gene TRBV15; 10 positions match TRBD1. The CDR3 consists of 16 residues. The ends lost 4 bases at V and 5 bases at J; junction bases unmatched: 8. Germline V gene lookup returns CDR1 LNHNV and CDR2 YYDKDF (reference sequence). This CDR3 is CATSIRPGTGDQPQHF. The CDR3 region has the DNA TGTGCCACCAGCATTCGGCCCGGGACAGGGGATCAGCCCCAGCATTTT. Filled out from reference TRBV15 and TRBJ1-5, the complete variable domain reads DAMVIQNPRYQVTQFGKPVTLSCSQTLNHNVMYWYQQKSSQAPKLLFHYYDKDFNNEADTPDNFQSRRPNTSFCFLDIRSPGLGDTAMYLCATSIRPGTGDQPQHFGDGTRLSIL.

This chain links TRBV6-5 with TRBJ2-1, with TRBD2 matching over 10 bases. Per the germline V gene, CDR1 is MNHEY and CDR2 is SVGAGI. The CDR3 loop spans 15 amino acids. V trimming: 6 bases; J trimming: 6 bases; junction bases outside the gene matches: 8. CDR3 region: CASSATSGAFNEQFF. In DNA form, the CDR3 reads TGTGCCAGCAGCGCTACTAGCGGGGCCTTCAATGAGCAGTTCTTC.

The table lists this clonotype with a count of one. J is TRBJ2-2 and V is TRBV5-1, with unresolved D. The CDR3 runs to 13 residues. Per germline, CDR1 SGHRS and CDR2 YFSETQ. The ends were cut back, 2 bases at V and 4 bases at J, with 6 bases in the middle. This CDR3 reads CASSLQSTGELFF. Written as DNA, the CDR3 is TGCGCCAGCAGCTTACAGAGCACCGGGGAGCTGTTTTTT.

CDR3 in amino acids: CASSLEGGGSYEQYF. CDR3 in DNA: TGTGCCAGCAGCTTAGAAGGGGGAGGGTCCTACGAGCAGTACTTC. V gene TRBV7-8 combines with J gene TRBJ2-7; D perhaps matches TRBD2 (7 bases). Trimming removed 1 base at V and 1 base at J, with 11 bases between. The length of the CDR3 is 15 residues. Germline lookup yields CDR1 SGHVS and CDR2 FQNEAQ.